This T cell receptor (beta chain) emerged from a study of CD8 T cells in ankylosing spondylitis. V lost 0 bases and J lost 1, with 13 bases in between. CDR1 SGHVS and CDR2 FQNEAQ come from the germline V gene. The CDR3 is 16 amino acids. Quantitative 5'-RACE was performed with molecular barcodes, and it yielded the TCR beta libraries. One entry per CDR3 protein, called by TCRdb with MiXCR from the 5' RACE reads. The sample holds fewer than 250,000 distinct CDR3 sequences, roughly a third seen once. V usage is TRBV7-8 and J usage is TRBJ2-7; D is uncertain. The sample taken for sequencing was blood, either unsorted or a sorted T cell fraction (not recorded which). This TCR came from a male donor with ankylosing spondylitis or in good health (not recorded which). CDR3 in DNA: TGTGCCAGCAGCTTAGCGCTAACAGCCACGTCCTACGAGCAGTACTTC. Translating gives CASSLALTATSYEQYF.